This T cell receptor (beta chain) was found in a study of beta chain features in type 1 diabetes. Study-level points and caveats: TCRB CDR3 length was moderately but significantly reduced in all four CD4+ subsets of Type 1 diabetes patients. Overrepresentation of cells with high TCR expression could result from cDNA sequencing.

V lost 7 bases, J lost 3 bases, and 12 bases lay in between. Looked up from germline, CDR1 is MNHEY and CDR2 is SVGAGI. The CDR3 is made up of 13 amino acids. Every donor provided one heparinised blood draw, which averaged roughly 120 mL. Concerning this clone itself: Its target is unknown.

Expressed TCRB transcripts got sequenced, as all isolated RNA was reverse transcribed. The read count averaged approximately 3.3 million across naive, central memory and regulatory T cell samples. Sequencing used immunoSEQ multiplex PCR; TCRdb keeps in-frame clones, though not all of them. The data show under 250,000 clones, over 12% seen once. Input material: naive CD4+ T cells from blood. V and J are TRBV6-5 and TRBJ1-2; tentative D call: TRBD1 (6 bases). The clonotype was recovered from a woman aged 40 to 50 in good health. CDR3 region: CASIGGADYGYTF. As DNA, the CDR3 is TGTGCCAGCATTGGGGGGGCGGACTATGGCTACACCTTC.